These T cell receptor beta chains were read from a single sample in a study of T cell repertoires in cytomegalovirus infection. In TCRdb, the reads were re-called with MiXCR into one record per CDR3 protein. The sample records about 160,000 distinct CDR3 sequences, less than 25% being singletons. Antigens for these TCRs are unknown. Source: CD8+ T cells from cultured PBMCs, taken from culture after CMV antigen stimulation. Source of these receptors: a human donor in good health (CMV status not recorded). Some clones in this sample may be carry-over from other donors' samples. The CDR3 runs from the conserved cysteine through the conserved F or W. D genes are given only for firm matches. Size is stated for part of the rows, as once, few or many counts, or as a class when the clone is expanded.

CDR3 protein,CDR3 DNA,D gene,J gene,clone size,V gene
CASSTHPRGGPNTGELFF,TGTGCCAGCAGTACACACCCCAGGGGGGGTCCGAACACCGGGGAGCTGTTTTTT,NA,TRBJ2-2,few,TRBV6-1
CASSLVPGEQYF,TGTGCCAGCAGCTTAGTCCCGGGCGAGCAGTACTTC,NA,TRBJ2-7,NA,TRBV7-2
CASSLGRGTVSNQPQHF,TGTGCCAGCAGCTTAGGCCGGGGGACCGTTAGCAATCAGCCCCAGCATTTT,NA,TRBJ1-5,few,TRBV7-2
CASSTTGWLGMRPNYGYTF,TGTGCCAGCAGCACAACAGGGTGGCTCGGCATGCGACCTAACTATGGCTACACCTTC,NA,TRBJ1-2,NA,TRBV7-2
CASSYSTGPYTEAFF,TGTGCCAGCAGTTACTCCACAGGTCCTTACACTGAAGCTTTCTTT,NA,TRBJ1-1,few,TRBV6-2/TRBV6-3
CASSLVLWEKLFF,TGTGCCAGCAGCTTGGTACTCTGGGAAAAACTGTTTTTT,NA,TRBJ1-4,few,TRBV7-2
CASSSRRYYEQYF,TGTGCCAGCAGCTCGCGACGGTACTACGAGCAGTACTTC,NA,TRBJ2-7,few,TRBV7-9
CASSPGTGYNEQYF,TGCGCCAGCAGCCCTGGGACAGGGTACAACGAGCAGTACTTC,TRBD1,TRBJ2-7,NA,TRBV5-1
CASSFHRGDQPQHF,TGTGCCAGCAGTTTCCACAGGGGCGATCAGCCCCAGCATTTT,TRBD1,TRBJ1-5,NA,TRBV27
CAISQWTGDYNEQFF,TGTGCCATCAGCCAGTGGACAGGTGATTACAATGAGCAGTTCTTC,TRBD1,TRBJ2-1,many,TRBV10-3
CASSLRGGRDIQYF,TGTGCCAGCAGCTTACGCGGGGGGAGGGACATTCAGTACTTC,TRBD2,TRBJ2-4,few,TRBV7-2
CASSQRTGDSPLHF,TGCGCCAGCAGCCAAAGGACAGGGGATTCACCCCTCCACTTT,TRBD1,TRBJ1-6,few,TRBV4-3
CASSPTHVTGLGAEAFF,TGCGCCAGCAGCCCCACCCACGTAACAGGGCTTGGCGCTGAAGCTTTCTTT,NA,TRBJ1-1,many,TRBV4-1
CASGTGSLRGTEAFF,TGTGCCTCCGGGACAGGGTCTCTTCGAGGCACTGAAGCTTTCTTT,TRBD1,TRBJ1-1,NA,TRBV30
CASSRPDRITYEQYF,TGTGCCAGCAGCCGCCCTGACAGGATAACCTACGAGCAGTACTTC,NA,TRBJ2-7,NA,TRBV27
CASSPRTGGYEQYF,TGTGCCAGCAGTCCCCGGACAGGGGGATACGAGCAGTACTTC,TRBD1,TRBJ2-7,many,TRBV4-3
CASRPSGDRAFF,TGTGCCAGCAGGCCTTCCGGGGACCGAGCTTTCTTT,NA,TRBJ1-1,many,TRBV7-9
CASRDRGIFTEAFF,TGTGCCAGCAGGGACAGGGGGATCTTCACTGAAGCTTTCTTT,TRBD1,TRBJ1-1,few,TRBV7-9
CASSFDRAALDTQYF,TGTGCCAGCAGTTTTGATCGGGCAGCTCTAGATACGCAGTATTTT,NA,TRBJ2-3,NA,TRBV28
CASSSPGAALRAQYF,TGTGCCAGCAGCTCTCCCGGAGCGGCGCTAAGGGCCCAGTACTTC,NA,TRBJ2-5,NA,TRBV7-9
CASSLYGGSPYEQYF,TGTGCCAGCAGTTTATACGGGGGGTCCCCTTACGAGCAGTACTTC,TRBD2,TRBJ2-7,few,TRBV27
CASMEGTEAFF,TGTGCCAGCATGGAGGGCACTGAAGCTTTCTTT,NA,TRBJ1-1,NA,TRBV6-4
CASSVDGGNSGNTIYF,TGTGCCAGCAGCGTAGACGGCGGCAACTCTGGAAACACCATATATTTT,NA,TRBJ1-3,few,TRBV9
CASSQDVPSGGVTGELFF,TGCGCCAGCAGCCAAGATGTTCCTAGCGGGGGTGTTACCGGGGAGCTGTTTTTT,TRBD2,TRBJ2-2,NA,TRBV4-3
CASSPAGDSTGNTIYF,TGCGCCAGCAGCCCCGCCGGCGACTCGACTGGAAACACCATATATTTT,NA,TRBJ1-3,NA,TRBV4-3
CASSYVGSGAETQYF,TGTGCCAGCAGTTACGTCGGGTCGGGGGCTGAGACCCAGTACTTC,NA,TRBJ2-5,few,TRBV6-2/TRBV6-3
CASSLGRLSYNEQFF,TGTGCCAGCAGCTTGGGACGCCTGTCCTACAATGAGCAGTTCTTC,NA,TRBJ2-1,NA,TRBV11-2
CASSQDKGNLIYNEQFF,TGTGCCAGCAGCCAAGATAAGGGGAACCTCATATACAATGAGCAGTTCTTC,NA,TRBJ2-1,NA,TRBV14